The entry that follows covers one T cell receptor (beta chain) sequence. The CDR3 runs 14 residues. These data are taken from a study of blood T cells in healthy people across ages. A second roughly 6 to 11 cycle PCR used barcoded and J-beta primers. Each CDR3 protein gets one entry after TCRdb re-called the 5' RACE reads with MiXCR. Among some 790,000 distinct CDR3 sequences listed, around 30% were seen once. The TCR comes from a woman aged 80 or over in good health. This chain joins TRBV21-1 and TRBJ1-1. TRBV21-1 is labeled a pseudogene. The sequenced material came from blood. The CDR3 here is CAGSTTGLFTEAFF. The CDR3 DNA sequence: TGTGCCGGCAGCACAACGGGACTGTTCACTGAAGCTTTCTTT.